This TCR beta chain was identified during a study of cytomegalovirus exposure and HLA in healthy donors. Deletions cut 4 bases from V and 0 bases from J, with 20 bases between. CDR3 size: 17 residues. From germline, CDR1 is SQVTM and CDR2 ANQGSEA. Study outcomes and limitations: A later analysis found TCR association rates differed by HLA locus, highest for DRB1 and lowest for HLA-C. CMV serostatus was the sole immune exposure data available.

Primers: 60 Vbeta forward and 13 Jbeta reverse. Method: immunoSEQ multiplex PCR; TCRdb's copy keeps in-frame clones and lacks some. This sample has about 93,000 clones, with around 80% found just once. This clone was seen more than once but under ten times. Its antigen remains unknown. The source is a man aged 25-45 years in good health and CMV-seronegative. The sample taken for sequencing was PBMCs. The V and J genes are TRBV29-1 and TRBJ2-3, with D possibly TRBD2 on 5 matching bases. CDR3 sequence (DNA): TGCAGCGTTGGTCCGTCTCGACTGGACTCTAGCACAGATACGCAGTATTTT. It encodes CSVGPSRLDSSTDTQYF.